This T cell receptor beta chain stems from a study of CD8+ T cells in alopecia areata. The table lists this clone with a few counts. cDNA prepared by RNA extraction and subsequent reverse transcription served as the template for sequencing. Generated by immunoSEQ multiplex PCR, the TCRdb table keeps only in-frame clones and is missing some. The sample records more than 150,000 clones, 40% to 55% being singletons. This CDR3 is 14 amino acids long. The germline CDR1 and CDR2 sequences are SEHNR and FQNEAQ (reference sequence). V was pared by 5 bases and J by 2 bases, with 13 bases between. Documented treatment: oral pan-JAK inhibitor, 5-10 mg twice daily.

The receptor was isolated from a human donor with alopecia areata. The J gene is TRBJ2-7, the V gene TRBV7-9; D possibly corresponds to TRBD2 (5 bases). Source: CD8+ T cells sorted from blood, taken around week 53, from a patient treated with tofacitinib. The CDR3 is CASSPPGITYEQYF. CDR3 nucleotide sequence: TGTGCCAGCAGCCCGCCGGGGATTACCTACGAGCAGTACTTC.